Listed below are T cell receptor beta chains from one sample, sequenced in a study of breast tumors, draining lymph nodes, adjacent tissues. TCRdb reprocessed the multiplex PCR reads via MiXCR and lists one record per CDR3 protein. This table has around 140,000 distinct CDR3 sequences, approximately 20% appearing once. The sequenced material came from axillary lymph node tissue. Source of these receptors: a female donor with breast cancer. Some clones in this sample may be carry-over from other donors' samples. Each CDR3 is given with its conserved first and last residue. A D gene is named only where the DNA matches it firmly. Size tells how often a clone was seen (once, few, many) or the class of an expanded clone, and some rows leave it out.

D gene	clone size	V gene	J gene	CDR3 protein	CDR3 DNA
.	many	TRBV5-6	TRBJ2-3	CASSLETRTDTQYF	TGTGCCAGCAGCTTGGAGACACGCACAGATACGCAGTATTTT
TRBD2	.	TRBV20-1	TRBJ2-7	CSATSGRTYEQYF	TGCAGTGCTACTAGCGGGAGAACCTACGAGCAGTACTTC
TRBD2	many	TRBV7-2	TRBJ2-1	CASSPTLAGVRYNEQFF	TGTGCCAGCAGCCCTACCCTAGCGGGAGTGAGGTACAATGAGCAGTTCTTC
TRBD1	many	TRBV10-3	TRBJ2-1	CAIRTGTGTYNEQFF	TGTGCCATCAGAACCGGGACAGGGACCTACAATGAGCAGTTCTTC
TRBD1	many	TRBV20-1	TRBJ1-2	CSVPRIEPGQGRYGYTF	TGCAGTGTCCCGAGGATTGAACCGGGACAGGGGAGATATGGCTACACCTTC
.	many	TRBV2	TRBJ2-5	CASSEALWTEAPETQYF	TGTGCCAGCAGTGAAGCGCTCTGGACAGAAGCCCCAGAGACCCAGTACTTC
.	.	TRBV5-6	TRBJ1-1	CASSLVVAMNTEAFF	TGTGCCAGCAGCTTGGTGGTGGCTATGAACACTGAAGCTTTCTTT
TRBD1	many	TRBV4-1	TRBJ2-7	CASSRSGDRGLVAGAEQYF	TGCGCCAGCAGCCGAAGTGGGGACAGGGGGCTGGTAGCGGGGGCCGAGCAGTACTTC
TRBD2	many	TRBV5-1	TRBJ2-1	CASSLSGRDGNEQFF	TGCGCCAGCAGCTTGAGCGGGAGAGACGGCAATGAGCAGTTCTTC
.	few	TRBV5-4	TRBJ2-2	CASSSQNTEELFF	TGTGCCAGCAGCAGCCAGAACACCGAGGAGCTGTTTTTT
.	many	TRBV12-3/TRBV12-4	TRBJ2-7	CASSKGVYEQYF	TGTGCCAGCAGTAAAGGGGTGTACGAGCAGTACTTC
TRBD2	many	TRBV20-1	TRBJ2-7	CSARDSGPSYEQYF	TGCAGTGCTAGAGATAGCGGGCCCTCCTACGAGCAGTACTTC
.	.	TRBV28	TRBJ1-5	CASSLTRTQHF	TGTGCCAGCAGTTTAACCCGCACCCAGCATTTT
.	many	TRBV30	TRBJ2-3	CAWGPLTVDTQYF	TGTGCCTGGGGGCCCTTGACGGTAGATACGCAGTATTTT
.	.	TRBV28	TRBJ2-7	CASSLSPAYEQYF	TGTGCCAGCAGTTTATCCCCCGCCTACGAGCAGTACTTC
.	many	TRBV7-2	TRBJ2-2	CASWPPGTRAYTGELFF	TGTGCCAGCTGGCCACCCGGGACACGTGCCTACACCGGGGAGCTGTTTTTT
TRBD1	many	TRBV12-3/TRBV12-4	TRBJ2-7	CASSFRTGSYEQYF	TGTGCCAGCAGTTTTCGGACAGGGTCCTACGAGCAGTACTTC
.	many	TRBV7-9	TRBJ2-5	CASSFGVASPRETQYF	TGTGCCAGCAGCTTCGGGGTGGCTAGCCCAAGGGAGACCCAGTACTTC
TRBD1	.	TRBV2	TRBJ1-1	CASGQGFDTEAFF	TGTGCCAGCGGACAGGGTTTCGACACTGAAGCTTTCTTT
TRBD2	many	TRBV20-1	TRBJ2-1	CSASSLAGVNNEQFF	TGCAGTGCGAGCAGCCTAGCGGGAGTGAACAATGAGCAGTTCTTC
.	many	TRBV28	TRBJ1-4	CASSRLATNEKLFF	TGTGCCAGCAGCCGACTTGCAACTAATGAAAAACTGTTTTTT
.	many	TRBV7-9	TRBJ1-4	CASSPQGRELFF	TGTGCCAGCAGCCCACAGGGTAGAGAACTGTTTTTT
.	many	TRBV20-1	TRBJ2-5	CSARAGPETQYF	TGCAGTGCTAGAGCGGGACCCGAGACCCAGTACTTC
.	many	TRBV2	TRBJ2-5	CASSNQETQYF	TGTGCCAGCAGTAACCAAGAGACCCAGTACTTC
TRBD1	many	TRBV11-3	TRBJ2-5	CASSQTGKETQYF	TGTGCCAGCAGCCAGACAGGGAAAGAGACCCAGTACTTC
TRBD2	many	TRBV20-1	TRBJ2-5	CSASLTSGGGWETQYF	TGCAGTGCTAGCCTTACTAGCGGGGGGGGGTGGGAGACCCAGTACTTC
.	.	TRBV28	TRBJ2-1	CASKPGLKGNNEQFF	TGTGCCAGCAAACCGGGACTCAAAGGAAACAATGAGCAGTTCTTC
.	.	TRBV6-1	TRBJ2-7	CASSDSGAVSSYEQYF	TGTGCCAGCAGTGATTCGGGGGCAGTCAGCTCCTACGAGCAGTACTTC
TRBD1	many	TRBV19	TRBJ2-5	CATGTGGLETQYF	TGTGCCACCGGGACAGGGGGCTTGGAGACCCAGTACTTC
.	few	TRBV19	TRBJ1-5	CASSIREGNQPQHF	TGTGCCAGTAGTATCAGGGAGGGGAATCAGCCCCAGCATTTT
.	many	TRBV5-6	TRBJ1-4	CASSLGRGTNEKLFF	TGTGCCAGCAGCTTGGGGAGGGGGACGAATGAAAAACTGTTTTTT
.	.	TRBV19	TRBJ2-5	CASSTAETQYF	TGTGCCAGTAGTACAGCGGAGACCCAGTACTTC
.	many	TRBV18	TRBJ2-7	CASSPRRDYEQYF	TGTGCCAGCTCACCACGGCGGGACTACGAGCAGTACTTC
TRBD2	many	TRBV7-7	TRBJ2-5	CASSLGRGETQYF	TGTGCTAGCAGCTTGGGGCGGGGGGAGACCCAGTACTTC
TRBD2	few	TRBV11-2	TRBJ2-1	CASSPLGAGGYNEQFF	TGTGCCAGCAGCCCCCTAGGGGCGGGAGGGTACAATGAGCAGTTCTTC
TRBD2	many	TRBV20-1	TRBJ2-5	CSARPPGTSIETQYF	TGCAGTGCTAGACCACCTGGGACTAGCATTGAGACCCAGTACTTC
TRBD1	.	TRBV10-3	TRBJ2-1	CAISSDRGDNNEQFF	TGTGCCATCAGCTCCGACAGGGGGGATAACAATGAGCAGTTCTTC
.	many	TRBV5-4	TRBJ2-7	CASSFDRGYEQYF	TGTGCCAGCAGCTTTGACCGTGGCTACGAGCAGTACTTC
.	few	TRBV5-1	TRBJ2-5	CASSLNPGSRETQYF	TGCGCCAGCAGCTTGAATCCGGGGTCGCGAGAGACCCAGTACTTC
TRBD2	many	TRBV10-1	TRBJ2-1	CASSGGGAYNEQFF	TGCGCCAGCAGTGGCGGGGGGGCTTACAATGAGCAGTTCTTC
.	.	TRBV2	TRBJ1-2	CASNGAAYTF	TGTGCCAGCAACGGGGCTGCCTACACCTTC
.	many	TRBV9	TRBJ2-3	CASSATSRGDTQYF	TGTGCCAGCAGCGCCACAAGCAGGGGCGATACGCAGTATTTT
.	few	TRBV19	TRBJ2-2	CASSKARGGTGELFF	TGTGCCAGTAGTAAGGCTAGAGGTGGCACCGGGGAGCTGTTTTTT
.	.	TRBV19	TRBJ1-1	CASSMPNTEAFF	TGTGCCAGTAGTATGCCGAACACTGAAGCTTTCTTT